This is a list of T cell receptor beta chains from one sample in a study of blood T cells in healthy people across ages. TCRdb called the 5' RACE reads again in MiXCR, with one record for every CDR3 protein. This table holds hundreds of thousands of distinct CDR3 sequences, around half found once. What was sequenced was blood. Source of these receptors: a woman between 55 and 75 years old in good health. Each CDR3 is given with its conserved first and last residue. A D gene is named only where the DNA matches it firmly. Rows may omit the clone size; those that give it use once, few, many or a size class.

j_gene | len | abundance | d_gene | v_gene | CDR3nt | CDR3aa
TRBJ2-3 | 15 | many | . | TRBV6-5 | TGTGCCAGCAGTTTGGACGGCTCTAGCACAGATACGCAGTATTTT | CASSLDGSSTDTQYF
TRBJ2-7 | 14 | . | . | TRBV7-2 | TGTGCCAGCAGCCCGACCGGACCTTCGACGGGGCAGTACTTC | CASSPTGPSTGQYF
TRBJ2-5 | 14 | . | . | TRBV24-1 | TGTGCCACCAGTGATCCCACGGGCCGGGCGGAGCAGTACTTC | CATSDPTGRAEQYF
TRBJ2-5 | 18 | . | TRBD2 | TRBV7-2 | TGTGCCAGCAGCTTGGGACGGACGGGACTAGCGGGAATGGAGACCCAGTACTTC | CASSLGRTGLAGMETQYF
TRBJ2-3 | 16 | few | TRBD2 | TRBV20-1 | TGCAGTGCTAGACCGGGACTAGCGGGACCCACAGATACGCAGTATTTT | CSARPGLAGPTDTQYF
TRBJ2-5 | 16 | few | . | TRBV7-8 | TGTGCCAGCAGCTCCATCGAACAGGCTTTCGAAGAGACCCAGTACTTC | CASSSIEQAFEETQYF
TRBJ1-4 | 16 | once | . | TRBV6-6 | TGTGCCAGCAGCCTTACGAATGCGGGCCTAAATGAAAAACTGTTTTTT | CASSLTNAGLNEKLFF
TRBJ1-2 | 13 | . | . | TRBV6-6 | TGTGCCAGCAGTATGGACAGTAACTATGGCTACACCTTC | CASSMDSNYGYTF
TRBJ2-7 | 15 | few | TRBD2 | TRBV12-3/TRBV12-4 | TGTGCCAGCAGTCAAGCGGGAGCCCTCTCCTACGAGCAGTACTTC | CASSQAGALSYEQYF
TRBJ2-5 | 13 | . | . | TRBV3-1 | TGTGCCAGCAGCCAAATGGGAGAAGAGACCCAGTACTTC | CASSQMGEETQYF
TRBJ2-7 | 13 | . | . | TRBV27 | TGTGCCAGCAGCTTCGAGGGTAGCGACGAGCAGTACTTC | CASSFEGSDEQYF
TRBJ2-1 | 15 | . | TRBD1 | TRBV29-1 | TGCAGCGTAGCCAAGCCGGGACAGCGGTACAATGAGCAGTTCTTC | CSVAKPGQRYNEQFF
TRBJ2-1 | 17 | few | TRBD2 | TRBV2 | TGTGCCAGCAGTGTGGGCGGGAGCAGTCCCGGATACAATGAGCAGTTCTTC | CASSVGGSSPGYNEQFF
TRBJ2-3 | 16 | few | TRBD1 | TRBV5-1 | TGCGCCAGCAGCTTGGCCGCAGGGGGCGACGCAGATACGCAGTATTTT | CASSLAAGGDADTQYF
TRBJ2-1 | 13 | once | . | TRBV30 | TGTGCCTGGAGTGCCAGCTTCTACAATGAGCAGTTCTTC | CAWSASFYNEQFF
TRBJ2-2 | 13 | . | . | TRBV7-9 | TGTGCCAGCAGCTTAGAAATGGTCGGGGAGCTGTTTTTT | CASSLEMVGELFF
TRBJ2-2 | 17 | . | . | TRBV7-6 | TGTGCCAGCAGCCGAGAGATAGGGACGGTGAACACCGGGGAGCTGTTTTTT | CASSREIGTVNTGELFF
TRBJ2-7 | 11 | . | . | TRBV29-1 | TGCAGCGCGGGGGAGGACTACGAGCAGTACTTC | CSAGEDYEQYF
TRBJ2-1 | 13 | . | . | TRBV5-1 | TGCGCCAGCAGCCCTGGGGTAGAGGGAAAGCAGTTCTTC | CASSPGVEGKQFF
TRBJ2-4 | 17 | . | . | TRBV28 | TGTGCCAGCAGTTTCCAGGGAGGATACTTAGCCAAAAACATTCAGTACTTC | CASSFQGGYLAKNIQYF
TRBJ2-7 | 13 | . | . | TRBV28 | TGTGCCAGCGTATGGTCAGGAGCCTACGAGCAGTACTTC | CASVWSGAYEQYF
TRBJ2-7 | 15 | . | TRBD2 | TRBV3-1 | TGTGCCAGCAGCCAAGGGACTAGCAGCCACCGCGAGCAGTACTTC | CASSQGTSSHREQYF
TRBJ2-7 | 16 | . | . | TRBV7-2 | TGTGCCAGCAGCTTATCCCCCTCCAGCTCCTACAATGAGCAGTACTTC | CASSLSPSSSYNEQYF
TRBJ2-7 | 14 | . | . | TRBV18 | TGTGCCAGCTCACCATGGCGGACCTACAATGAGCAGTACTTC | CASSPWRTYNEQYF
TRBJ1-2 | 14 | once | . | TRBV20-1 | TGCAGTGCTAGAGGTTTACAGGGTAAACACGGCTACACCTTC | CSARGLQGKHGYTF
TRBJ2-3 | 16 | few | . | TRBV6-2/TRBV6-3 | TGTGCCAGCAGTCGCCTAGGGGGGATCCAAACAGATACGCAGTATTTT | CASSRLGGIQTDTQYF
TRBJ2-7 | 12 | . | . | TRBV7-9 | TGTGCCAGCAGCTTATACGCGTCCGAGCAGTACTTC | CASSLYASEQYF
TRBJ2-1 | 19 | many | . | TRBV28 | TGTGCCAGCAGTCCCCTTTATGTCGCCGGCGGGACTCCCTACAATGAGCAGTTCTTC | CASSPLYVAGGTPYNEQFF
TRBJ2-1 | 16 | . | TRBD2 | TRBV15 | TGTGCCACCAGCAAAGCGGGAGGGCCTTTCGACTATGAGCAGTTCTTC | CATSKAGGPFDYEQFF
TRBJ1-2 | 16 | few | TRBD1 | TRBV4-2 | TGTGCCAGCAGGGCCGGGACAGGGGGCGATCGGTATGGCTACACCTTC | CASRAGTGGDRYGYTF
TRBJ2-3 | 14 | . | . | TRBV7-3 | TGTGCCAGCAGCTTATCGAGTTTGTCTGGTACGCAGTATTTT | CASSLSSLSGTQYF
TRBJ2-7 | 15 | . | TRBD2 | TRBV6-6 | TGTGCCAGCAGTTACAATGGACTAGCGGGAGATGAGCAGTACTTC | CASSYNGLAGDEQYF
TRBJ1-3 | 14 | few | . | TRBV6-2/TRBV6-3 | TGTGCCAGCACCGGATGGAACTCTGGAAACACCATATATTTT | CASTGWNSGNTIYF
TRBJ2-1 | 18 | . | TRBD2 | TRBV7-6 | TGTGCCAGCAGCTTAGCTCCCGGGACTAGCGGGAAAAACAATGGGCAGTTCTTC | CASSLAPGTSGKNNGQFF
TRBJ2-5 | 14 | . | TRBD2 | TRBV6-5 | TGTGCCAGCACCGATAGAGGGAGGGGAGAGACCCAGTACTTC | CASTDRGRGETQYF
TRBJ2-7 | 13 | . | . | TRBV7-2 | TGTGCCAGCAGCTCACGACCCTTCTACGAGCAGTACTTC | CASSSRPFYEQYF
TRBJ2-7 | 16 | . | . | TRBV18 | TGTGCCAGCTCAGCTCAAACAGGGTATAGCTCCTACGAGCAGTACTTC | CASSAQTGYSSYEQYF
TRBJ2-7 | 12 | few | . | TRBV29-1 | TGCAGCGTCGATACCCCAGGGTACGAGCAGTACTTC | CSVDTPGYEQYF
TRBJ2-7 | 15 | . | TRBD2 | TRBV20-1 | TGCAGTGCTAGAAAGTGGCGGGAGCAAGGCTACGAGCAGTACTTC | CSARKWREQGYEQYF
TRBJ2-1 | 15 | . | TRBD2 | TRBV6-1 | TGTGCCAGCAAGCGACTAGCGGGGACCTACAATGAGCAGTTCTTC | CASKRLAGTYNEQFF
TRBJ2-7 | 15 | . | . | TRBV28 | TGTGCCATCATGTCGGAGACTAGTCCCTCCTACGAGCAGTACTTC | CAIMSETSPSYEQYF
TRBJ2-1 | 17 | . | TRBD1 | TRBV7-3 | TGTGCCAGCAGCTCGGGACAGGGGAGGACCTCCTACAATGAGCAGTTCTTC | CASSSGQGRTSYNEQFF
TRBJ2-7 | 16 | . | . | TRBV7-2 | TGTACCAGCAGCTTAGGATCTTGGGGGGCGCGGAGCGAGCAGTACTTC | CTSSLGSWGARSEQYF
TRBJ1-5 | 15 | . | . | TRBV10-3 | TGTGCCATCAGTGAGTCGAGGGAATCCAATCAGCCCCAGCATTTT | CAISESRESNQPQHF
TRBJ1-2 | 13 | few | . | TRBV2 | TGTGCCAGCTCCACAGGGTCTGACTATGGCTACACCTTC | CASSTGSDYGYTF
TRBJ1-5 | 18 | . | TRBD1 | TRBV6-1 | TGTGCCAGCAGGCCTTCCGGGACAGGCGACGGTAGCAATCAGCCCCAGCATTTT | CASRPSGTGDGSNQPQHF
TRBJ2-7 | 15 | once | . | TRBV6-6 | TGTGCCAGCAGTTACGCCGCGAAGGATTCGTACGAGCAGTACTTC | CASSYAAKDSYEQYF
TRBJ2-7 | 12 | few | . | TRBV12-3/TRBV12-4 | TGTGCCAGCAGTTTAGACAGGGTCGAGCAGTACTTC | CASSLDRVEQYF
TRBJ2-1 | 15 | . | TRBD1 | TRBV7-2 | TGTGCCAGCAGGCGGTATTCCGGGACAGACAATGAGCAGTTCTTC | CASRRYSGTDNEQFF
TRBJ2-7 | 15 | . | . | TRBV6-4 | TGTGCCAGCAGTGACCGCTCGGGCTCCTACAATGAGCAGTACTTC | CASSDRSGSYNEQYF
TRBJ2-7 | 14 | . | . | TRBV5-1 | TGCGCCAGCAAGAGGTCGGGGTCCGTCTACGAGCAGTACTTC | CASKRSGSVYEQYF
TRBJ2-7 | 12 | few | . | TRBV7-2 | TGTGCCAGCAGCTTCACAGCCTACGAGCAGTACTTC | CASSFTAYEQYF
TRBJ2-5 | 13 | once | . | TRBV6-1 | TGTGCTGCGTGGGAACGGGTTGAGGAGACCCAGTACTTC | CAAWERVEETQYF
TRBJ2-7 | 14 | . | . | TRBV7-2 | TGTGCCAGCAGCTTAGCTGTCAGAAACTACGAGCAGTACTTC | CASSLAVRNYEQYF